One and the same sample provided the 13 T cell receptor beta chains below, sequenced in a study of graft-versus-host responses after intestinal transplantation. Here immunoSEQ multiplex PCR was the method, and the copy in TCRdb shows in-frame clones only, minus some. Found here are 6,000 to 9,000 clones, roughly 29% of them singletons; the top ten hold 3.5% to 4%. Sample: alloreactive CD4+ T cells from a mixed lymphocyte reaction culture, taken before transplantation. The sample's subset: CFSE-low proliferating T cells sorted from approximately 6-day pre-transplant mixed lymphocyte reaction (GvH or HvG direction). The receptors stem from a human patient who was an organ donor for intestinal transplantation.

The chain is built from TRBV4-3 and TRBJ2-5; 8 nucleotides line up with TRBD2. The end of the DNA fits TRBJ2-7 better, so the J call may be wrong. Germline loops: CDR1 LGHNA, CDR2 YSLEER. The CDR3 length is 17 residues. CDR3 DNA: TGCGCCAGCAGCCGAACGGTTAGCGGGACCCTATCCTACGAGCAGTACTTC. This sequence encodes CASSRTVSGTLSYEQYF.

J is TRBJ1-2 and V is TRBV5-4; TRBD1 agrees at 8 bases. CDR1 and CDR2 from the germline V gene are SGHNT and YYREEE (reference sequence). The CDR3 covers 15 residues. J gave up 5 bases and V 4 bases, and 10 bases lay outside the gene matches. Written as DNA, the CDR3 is TGTGCCAGCAGCGAGAACAGGGGGGTTTATTATGGCTACACCTTC. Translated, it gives CASSENRGVYYGYTF.

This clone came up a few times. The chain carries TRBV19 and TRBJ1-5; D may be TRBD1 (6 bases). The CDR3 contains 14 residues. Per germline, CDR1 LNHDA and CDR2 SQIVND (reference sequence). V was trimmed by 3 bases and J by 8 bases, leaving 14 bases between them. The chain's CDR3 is CASSISQGRKPQHF. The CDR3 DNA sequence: TGTGCCAGTAGTATCTCGCAGGGGCGAAAGCCCCAGCATTTT.

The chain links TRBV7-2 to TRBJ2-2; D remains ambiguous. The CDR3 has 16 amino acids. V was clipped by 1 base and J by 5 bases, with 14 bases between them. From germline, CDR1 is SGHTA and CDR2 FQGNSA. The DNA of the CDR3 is TGTGCCAGCAGCTTAGAGCAGGCCCGAAGGACCGGGGAGCTGTTTTTT. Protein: CASSLEQARRTGELFF.

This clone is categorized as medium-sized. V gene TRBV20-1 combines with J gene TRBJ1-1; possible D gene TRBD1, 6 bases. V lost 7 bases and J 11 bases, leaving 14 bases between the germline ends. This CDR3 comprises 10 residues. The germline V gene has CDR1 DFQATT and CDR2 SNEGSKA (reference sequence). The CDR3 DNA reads TGCAGTGTCCACAGGGAGGGGGCTTTCTTT. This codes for CSVHREGAFF.

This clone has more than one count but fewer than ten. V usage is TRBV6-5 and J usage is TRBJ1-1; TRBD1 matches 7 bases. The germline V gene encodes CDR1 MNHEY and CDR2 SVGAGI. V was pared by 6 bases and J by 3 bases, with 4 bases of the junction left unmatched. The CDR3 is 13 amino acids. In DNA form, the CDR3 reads TGTGCCAGCAGCAATAGGGGGCACACTGAAGCTTTCTTT. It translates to CASSNRGHTEAFF.

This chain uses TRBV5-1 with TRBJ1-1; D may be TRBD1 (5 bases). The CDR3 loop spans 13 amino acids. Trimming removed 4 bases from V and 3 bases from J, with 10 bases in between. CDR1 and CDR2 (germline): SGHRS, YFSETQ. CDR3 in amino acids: CASSPPRDTEAFF. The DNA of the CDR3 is TGCGCCAGCAGCCCCCCCAGGGACACTGAAGCTTTCTTT.

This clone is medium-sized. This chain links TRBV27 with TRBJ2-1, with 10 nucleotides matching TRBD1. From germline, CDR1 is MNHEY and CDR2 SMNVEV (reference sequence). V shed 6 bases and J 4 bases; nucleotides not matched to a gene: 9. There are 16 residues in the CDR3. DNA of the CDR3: TGTGCCAGCAGCCCCTGGGACAGGGGCGTGTACAATGAGCAGTTCTTC. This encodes CASSPWDRGVYNEQFF.

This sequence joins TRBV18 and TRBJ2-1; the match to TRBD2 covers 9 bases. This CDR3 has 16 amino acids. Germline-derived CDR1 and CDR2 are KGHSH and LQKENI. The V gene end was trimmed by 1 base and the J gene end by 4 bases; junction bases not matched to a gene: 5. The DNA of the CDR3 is TGTGCCAGCTCACCACGGGGTAGCGGGGGATACAATGAGCAGTTCTTC. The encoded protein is CASSPRGSGGYNEQFF.

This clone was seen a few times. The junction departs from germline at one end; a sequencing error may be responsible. In DNA form, the CDR3 reads TGTGCCAGCAGCTTAGGCAGGGCCACAAACATTCAGTACTTC. This gives the protein CASSLGRATNIQYF. V and J are TRBV11-3 and TRBJ2-4; D is possibly TRBD1 (5 bases). The germline V gene encodes CDR1 SGHNT and CDR2 YENEEA. The CDR3 is made up of 14 amino acids.

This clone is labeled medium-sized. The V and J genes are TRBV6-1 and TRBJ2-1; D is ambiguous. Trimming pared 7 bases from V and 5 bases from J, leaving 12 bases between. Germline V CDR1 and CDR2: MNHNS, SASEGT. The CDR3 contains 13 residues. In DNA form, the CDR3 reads TGTGCCAGCACCATCTGGCGGCACAATGAGCAGTTCTTC. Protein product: CASTIWRHNEQFF.

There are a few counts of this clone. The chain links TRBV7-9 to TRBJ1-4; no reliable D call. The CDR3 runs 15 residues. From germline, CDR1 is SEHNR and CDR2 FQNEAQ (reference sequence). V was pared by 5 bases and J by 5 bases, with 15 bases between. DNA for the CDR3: TGTGCCAGCAGCGCGCAGGAGGTCCTAAATGAAAAACTGTTTTTT. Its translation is CASSAQEVLNEKLFF.

CDR3: CASSPGRGILTAYEQYF. CDR3 DNA sequence: TGTGCCAGCAGCCCCGGGAGGGGAATTCTTACAGCCTACGAGCAGTACTTC. This rearrangement joins TRBV7-9 to TRBJ2-7, with 8 positions matching TRBD2. There are 17 residues in the CDR3. V lost 5 bases and J lost 2; bases outside the gene matches: 14. Germline values: CDR1 SEHNR, CDR2 FQNEAQ (reference sequence).